The 16 T cell receptor beta chains reported below all come from one sample, sequenced in a study of blood T cell repertoires in COVID-19. The repertoire was sequenced with immunoSEQ multiplex PCR; TCRdb's copy has only in-frame clones and lacks some. The sample yields 200,000 to 300,000 clones, around 90% seen once. The specimen sequenced was peripheral blood. The receptors were gathered from a man aged 30 to 39 with COVID-19, enrolled during active disease.

The CDR3 loop is CASSHAISTDTQYF. CDR3 coding DNA: TGTGCCAGCAGCCATGCTATATCCACAGATACGCAGTATTTT. The V call is TRBV11-2, the J call TRBJ2-3; D gene ambiguous. Germline V gives CDR1 SGHAT, CDR2 FQNNGV. CDR3 length: 14 amino acids. Trimming removed 5 bases at V and 2 bases at J, with 11 bases between.

The table lists this clone with a few counts. V is TRBV6-5 and J is TRBJ2-2, with a weak D call TRBD2 (6 bases). Germline CDR1 is MNHEY and CDR2 is SVGAGI. CDR3 length: 13 amino acids. CDR3 amino acids: CAAGQLNTGELFF. The CDR3 DNA reads as TGTGCGGCGGGGCAGTTGAACACCGGGGAGCTGTTTTTT.

The table lists this clone with a count of one. This chain joins TRBV5-1 and TRBJ2-3; 9 bases fit TRBD2. V shed 4 bases and J 5 bases; nucleotides not matched to a gene: 8. The CDR3 is 15 amino acids. CDR1 and CDR2 (germline): SGHRS, YFSETQ. The CDR3 protein is CASSGGGAVGDTQYF. The CDR3 bases are TGCGCCAGCAGCGGCGGGGGGGCCGTTGGAGATACGCAGTATTTT.

The rearrangement uses TRBV23-1 and TRBJ1-6; 10 bases align to TRBD1. TRBV23-1 is flagged as an ORF with uncertain function. The CDR3 is made up of 21 amino acids. The V segment lost 2 bases and the J segment 1 base; nucleotides outside the gene matches: 14. This CDR3 reads CASSQISPGTGEPSYNSPLHF. The CDR3 nucleotides read TGCGCCAGCAGTCAAATTTCCCCTGGGACAGGGGAACCTTCCTATAATTCACCCCTCCACTTT.

This clone showed up just once. The chain has TRBV28 and TRBJ2-7; D is unclear. This CDR3 is built from 15 residues. With 6 bases removed from V and 0 bases from J, the gap between germline ends came to 15 bases. Germline assignment: CDR1 MDHEN and CDR2 SYDVKM. CDR3 region: CASSLGGRSSYEQYF. The CDR3 DNA reads as TGTGCCAGCAGCCTAGGCGGCCGGAGCTCCTACGAGCAGTACTTC.

The chain links TRBV10-3 to TRBJ2-3; 11 bases map to TRBD2. The CDR3 is 18 amino acids. Trimming removed 4 bases from V and 1 base from J; junction bases left unmatched: 10. In germline, CDR1 is ENHRY, CDR2 SYGVKD. The CDR3 protein is CAISGAPSSGGRTDTQYF. The CDR3 DNA sequence: TGTGCCATCAGTGGGGCCCCCTCTAGCGGGGGGCGCACAGATACGCAGTATTTT.

This clone was observed a single time. The genes are TRBV19 and TRBJ2-1, with 11 bases lining up with TRBD2. The ends lost 0 bases at V and 8 bases at J; junction bases unmatched: 6. From germline, CDR1 is LNHDA and CDR2 SQIVND (reference sequence). The CDR3 has 16 residues. Here the CDR3 DNA reads TGTGCCAGTAGTATAGATCTAACTAGCGGGGGAGATGAGCAGTTCTTC. Translation gives CASSIDLTSGGDEQFF.

This sequence joins TRBV18 and TRBJ1-6; a possible D gene is TRBD1 (6 bases). CDR3 length: 14 residues. Per the germline V gene, CDR1 is KGHSH and CDR2 is LQKENI. V lost 6 bases and J 6 bases, leaving 12 bases between the germline ends. This chain's CDR3 is CASSPGQINSPLHF. CDR3 nucleotides: TGTGCCAGCTCCCCGGGACAAATTAATTCACCCCTCCACTTT.

This clone was seen a single time. CDR3 nucleotides: TGTGCCAGTAGTATAGATCGTCGGGGGAGGGACGGCTACACCTTC. It is translated as CASSIDRRGRDGYTF. This chain uses TRBV19 with TRBJ1-2, with D perhaps matching TRBD1 (5 bases). Trimming took 0 bases from V and 8 from J, leaving 16 bases between them. The germline gives CDR1 LNHDA, CDR2 SQIVND (reference sequence). The CDR3 consists of 15 residues.

J is TRBJ2-7 and V is TRBV6-5, with TRBD1 matching over 9 bases. Looked up from germline, CDR1 is MNHEY and CDR2 is SVGAGI. V was pared by 6 bases and J by 4 bases, with 10 bases of the junction left unmatched. The CDR3 spans 15 residues. Here the CDR3 reads CASRLLRDRAYEQYF. The CDR3 DNA reads as TGTGCCAGCAGACTCCTCCGGGACAGGGCTTACGAGCAGTACTTC.

The rearrangement uses TRBV6-5 and TRBJ1-1; weak D call: TRBD1 (5 bases). CDR3 length: 13 residues. The germline gives CDR1 MNHEY, CDR2 SVGAGI. Trimming cost V 5 bases and J 5 bases, with 12 bases left between them. The CDR3 spells CASSPAPGTEAFF. The CDR3, as DNA: TGTGCCAGCAGTCCAGCCCCAGGGACTGAAGCTTTCTTT.

V gene TRBV5-1 combines with J gene TRBJ2-3, with 10 bases matching TRBD1. Trimming removed 4 bases from V and 2 bases from J; junction bases left unmatched: 4. Looked up from germline, CDR1 is SGHRS and CDR2 is YFSETQ. The CDR3 loop spans 15 amino acids. In DNA form, the CDR3 reads TGCGCCAGCAGCCCGGGACAGGGGCTCACAGATACGCAGTATTTT. It translates to CASSPGQGLTDTQYF.

V is TRBV7-3 and J is TRBJ2-3; 8 bases map to TRBD2. Germline V gives CDR1 SGHTA, CDR2 FQGTGA. This CDR3 is built from 16 residues. V shed 6 bases and J 3 bases; nucleotides not matched to a gene: 11. The CDR3, as DNA: TGTGCCAGCAGTTCGAAAGCGGGGGAGAGAACAGATACGCAGTATTTT. Encoded protein: CASSSKAGERTDTQYF. The full variable domain, its missing parts supplied by reference TRBV7-3 and TRBJ2-3, is GAGVSQTPSNKVTEKGKYVELRCDPISGHTALYWYRQSLGQGPEFLIYFQGTGAADDSGLPNDRFFAVRPEGSVSTLKIQRTERGDSAVYLCASSSKAGERTDTQYFGPGTRLTVL.

V gene TRBV12-3 or TRBV12-4 combines with J gene TRBJ1-2; 8 bases agree with TRBD1. The V gene end was trimmed by 6 bases and the J gene end by 3 bases; junction bases not matched to a gene: 3. CDR3 size: 13 residues. The CDR3 sequence: CASRSQGDYGYTF. In DNA form, the CDR3 reads TGTGCCAGCAGATCACAGGGGGACTATGGCTACACCTTC.

This CDR3 reads CASSLRQNYGYTF. The CDR3 DNA reads as TGTGCCAGCAGTTTGAGGCAGAACTATGGCTACACCTTC. V usage is TRBV27 and J usage is TRBJ1-2; D remains ambiguous. The ends were cut back, 3 bases at V and 2 bases at J, with 7 bases in the middle. The CDR3 covers 13 residues. Germline CDR1 reads MNHEY; CDR2 reads SMNVEV (reference sequence).

J is TRBJ1-3 and V is TRBV27, with D unclear. Trimming stripped 5 bases from V and 0 bases from J, with 8 bases between. This CDR3 has 14 amino acids. The germline V gene has CDR1 MNHEY and CDR2 SMNVEV (reference sequence). The CDR3 region is CASSTRSSGNTIYF. The CDR3 nucleotides read TGTGCCAGCAGTACGAGAAGCTCTGGAAACACCATATATTTT.